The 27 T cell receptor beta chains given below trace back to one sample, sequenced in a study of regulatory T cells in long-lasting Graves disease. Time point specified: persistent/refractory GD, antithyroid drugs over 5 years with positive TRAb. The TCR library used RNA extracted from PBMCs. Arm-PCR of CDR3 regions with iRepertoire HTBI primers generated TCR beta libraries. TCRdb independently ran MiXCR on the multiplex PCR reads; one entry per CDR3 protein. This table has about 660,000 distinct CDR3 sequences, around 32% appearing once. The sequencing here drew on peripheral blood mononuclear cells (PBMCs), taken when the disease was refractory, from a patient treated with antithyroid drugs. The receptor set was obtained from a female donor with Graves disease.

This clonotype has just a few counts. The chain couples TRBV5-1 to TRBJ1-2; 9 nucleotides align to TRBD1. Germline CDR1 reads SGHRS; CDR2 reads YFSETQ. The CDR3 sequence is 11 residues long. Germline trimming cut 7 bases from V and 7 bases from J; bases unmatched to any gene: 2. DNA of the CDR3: TGCGCCAGCGGGACAGGGTCTGGCTACACCTTC. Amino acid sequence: CASGTGSGYTF.

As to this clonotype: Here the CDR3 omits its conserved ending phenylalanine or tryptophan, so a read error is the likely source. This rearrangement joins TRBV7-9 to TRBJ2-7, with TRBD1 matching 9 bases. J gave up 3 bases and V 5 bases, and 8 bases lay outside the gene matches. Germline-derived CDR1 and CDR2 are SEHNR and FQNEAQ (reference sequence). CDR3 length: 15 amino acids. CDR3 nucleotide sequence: TGTGCCAGCAGCCCCCGGGACAGGGTGGGCTACGAGCAGTACCTC. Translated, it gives CASSPRDRVGYEQYL.

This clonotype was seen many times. CDR3: CASSPSIQGRSGYTF. For the CDR3, the DNA is TGTGCCAGCAGTCCATCAATACAGGGTAGAAGCGGCTACACCTTC. The chain recombines TRBV28 with TRBJ1-2; TRBD1 is a possible D gene (6 bases). This CDR3 spans 15 amino acids. CDR1 is MDHEN and CDR2 is SYDVKM in the germline V gene. Trimming pared 5 bases from V and 8 bases from J, leaving 21 bases between.

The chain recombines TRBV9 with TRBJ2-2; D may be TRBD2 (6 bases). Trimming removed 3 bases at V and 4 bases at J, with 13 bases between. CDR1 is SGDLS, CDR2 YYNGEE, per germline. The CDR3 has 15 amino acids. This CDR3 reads CASSGTGGTTGELFF. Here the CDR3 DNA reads TGTGCCAGCAGCGGAACCGGAGGGACCACCGGGGAGCTGTTTTTT.

The DNA for the CDR3 is TGTGCCAGCAGCTTAGCAGCCAGCGGCGAGCAGTACTTC. Its translation: CASSLAASGEQYF. The J gene is TRBJ2-7, the V gene TRBV7-6, with a tentative D call TRBD2 (5 bases). Germline V gives CDR1 SGHVS, CDR2 FNYEAQ. Trimming cost V 0 bases and J 6 bases, with 9 bases left between them. This CDR3 region has 13 residues.

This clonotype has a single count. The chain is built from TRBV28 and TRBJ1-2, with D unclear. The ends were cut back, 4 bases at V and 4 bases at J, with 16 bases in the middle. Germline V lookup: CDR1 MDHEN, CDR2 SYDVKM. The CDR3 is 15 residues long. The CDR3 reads CASSSAREQTYGYTF. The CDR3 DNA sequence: TGTGCCAGCAGTTCGGCCCGGGAGCAGACCTATGGCTACACCTTC.

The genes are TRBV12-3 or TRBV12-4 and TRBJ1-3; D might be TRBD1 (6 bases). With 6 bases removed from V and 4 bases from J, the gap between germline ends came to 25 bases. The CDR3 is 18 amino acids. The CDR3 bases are TGTGCCAGCAGCCAAAAGTCGGGGGCCCGGCGAAGAGGAAACACCATATATTTT. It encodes CASSQKSGARRRGNTIYF.

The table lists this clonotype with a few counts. The CDR3 protein is CASSLRVNAYEQYF. CDR3 bases: TGTGCCAGCAGTTTAAGGGTGAACGCCTACGAGCAGTACTTC. This chain uses TRBV27 with TRBJ2-7; D ambiguous. Germline CDR1 reads MNHEY; CDR2 reads SMNVEV (reference sequence). V shed 2 bases and J shed 2 bases, with 10 bases lying between them. This CDR3 region has 14 residues.

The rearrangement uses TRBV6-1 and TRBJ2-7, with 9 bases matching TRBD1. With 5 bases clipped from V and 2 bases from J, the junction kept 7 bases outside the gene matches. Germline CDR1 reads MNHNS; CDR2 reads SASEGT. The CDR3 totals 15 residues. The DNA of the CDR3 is TGTGCCAGCAGTAACCGGGACAGGGTCACCTACGAGCAGTACTTC. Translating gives CASSNRDRVTYEQYF.

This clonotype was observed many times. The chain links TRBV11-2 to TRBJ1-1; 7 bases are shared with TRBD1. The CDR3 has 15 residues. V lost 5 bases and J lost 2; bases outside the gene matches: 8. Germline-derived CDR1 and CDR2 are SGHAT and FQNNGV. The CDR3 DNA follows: TGTGCCAGCAGCACCTTGACAGGGCGCAACACTGAAGCTTTCTTT. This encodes CASSTLTGRNTEAFF.

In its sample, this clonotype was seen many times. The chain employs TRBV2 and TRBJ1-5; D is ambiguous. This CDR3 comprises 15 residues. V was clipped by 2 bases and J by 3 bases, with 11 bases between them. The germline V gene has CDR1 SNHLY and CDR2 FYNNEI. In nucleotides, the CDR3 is TGTGCCAGCAGTGAAAGGATTTTGGCCAATCAGCCCCAGCATTTT. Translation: CASSERILANQPQHF.

In DNA, the CDR3 is TGTGCCAGCAGTCGCGGAAATGATCAGCCCCAGCATTTT. Translating it yields CASSRGNDQPQHF. V gene TRBV6-1 combines with J gene TRBJ1-5; no firm D call. Trimming left V 5 bases short and J 5 bases short, with 10 bases between. The CDR3 totals 13 residues. The V gene's germline CDR1 is MNHNS and CDR2 SASEGT.

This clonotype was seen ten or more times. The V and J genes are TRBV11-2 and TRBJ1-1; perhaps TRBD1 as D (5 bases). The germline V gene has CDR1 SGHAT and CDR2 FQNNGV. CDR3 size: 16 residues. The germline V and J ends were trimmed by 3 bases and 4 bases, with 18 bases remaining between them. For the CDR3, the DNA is TGTGCCAGCAGCTTCCACTTTCCGGGGGTGGGCACTGAAGCTTTCTTT. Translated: CASSFHFPGVGTEAFF.

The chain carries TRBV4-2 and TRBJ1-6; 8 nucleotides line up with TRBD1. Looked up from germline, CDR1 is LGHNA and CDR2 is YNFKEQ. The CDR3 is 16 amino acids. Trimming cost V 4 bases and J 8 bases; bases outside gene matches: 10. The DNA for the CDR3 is TGTGCCAGCAGCCGGGGGACAGGAGGAGCGGATTCACCCCTCCACTTT. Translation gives CASSRGTGGADSPLHF.

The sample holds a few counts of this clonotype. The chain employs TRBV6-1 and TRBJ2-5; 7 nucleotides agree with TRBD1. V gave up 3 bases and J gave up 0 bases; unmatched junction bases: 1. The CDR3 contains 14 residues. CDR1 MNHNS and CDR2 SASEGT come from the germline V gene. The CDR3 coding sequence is TGTGCCAGCAGTGAGACAGGGTACCAAGAGACCCAGTACTTC. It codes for CASSETGYQETQYF.

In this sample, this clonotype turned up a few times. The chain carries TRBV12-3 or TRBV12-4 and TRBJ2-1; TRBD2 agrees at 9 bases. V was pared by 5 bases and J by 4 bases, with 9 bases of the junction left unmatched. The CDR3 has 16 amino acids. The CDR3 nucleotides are TGTGCCAGCAGTCGCCTTAGCGGGAGTCGATACAATGAGCAGTTCTTC. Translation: CASSRLSGSRYNEQFF.

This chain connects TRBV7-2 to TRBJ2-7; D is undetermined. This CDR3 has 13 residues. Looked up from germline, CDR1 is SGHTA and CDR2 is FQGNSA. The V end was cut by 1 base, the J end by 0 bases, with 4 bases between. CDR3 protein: CASSLGNSYEQYF. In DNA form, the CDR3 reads TGTGCCAGCAGCTTAGGCAACTCCTACGAGCAGTACTTC.

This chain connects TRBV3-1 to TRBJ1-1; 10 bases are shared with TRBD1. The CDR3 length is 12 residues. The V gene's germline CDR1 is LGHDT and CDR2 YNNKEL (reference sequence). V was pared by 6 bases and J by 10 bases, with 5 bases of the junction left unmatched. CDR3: CASSPTGGAAFF. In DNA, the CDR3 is TGTGCCAGCAGTCCGACAGGGGGCGCAGCTTTCTTT. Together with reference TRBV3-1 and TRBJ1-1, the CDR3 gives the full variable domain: DTAVSQTPKYLVTQMGNDKSIKCEQNLGHDTMYWYKQDSKKFLKIMFSYNNKELIINETVPNRFSPKSPDKAHLNLHINSLELGDSAVYFCASSPTGGAAFFGQGTRLTVV.

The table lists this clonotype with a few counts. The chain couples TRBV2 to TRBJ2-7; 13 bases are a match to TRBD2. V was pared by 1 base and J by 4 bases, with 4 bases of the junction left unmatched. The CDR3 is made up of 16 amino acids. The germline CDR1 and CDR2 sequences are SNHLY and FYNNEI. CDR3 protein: CASSEVAGLAGYEQYF. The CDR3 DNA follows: TGTGCCAGCAGTGAAGTGGCGGGACTAGCGGGATACGAGCAGTACTTC.

The CDR3 here is CAIRGADRVGLYEQYF. CDR3 nucleotides: TGTGCCATCAGGGGAGCAGACAGGGTAGGTCTCTACGAGCAGTACTTC. The chain is built from TRBV10-3 and TRBJ2-7, with 7 bases that match TRBD1. V lost 6 bases and J lost 3; bases outside the gene matches: 14. Germline V lookup: CDR1 ENHRY, CDR2 SYGVKD. This CDR3 spans 16 amino acids.

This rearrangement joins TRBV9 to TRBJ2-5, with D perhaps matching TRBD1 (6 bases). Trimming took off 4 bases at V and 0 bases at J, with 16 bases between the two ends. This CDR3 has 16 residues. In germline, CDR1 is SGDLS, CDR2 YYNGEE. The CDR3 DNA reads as TGTGCCAGCAGCTTTAGGCAGTGGACAGACCAAGAGACCCAGTACTTC. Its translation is CASSFRQWTDQETQYF.

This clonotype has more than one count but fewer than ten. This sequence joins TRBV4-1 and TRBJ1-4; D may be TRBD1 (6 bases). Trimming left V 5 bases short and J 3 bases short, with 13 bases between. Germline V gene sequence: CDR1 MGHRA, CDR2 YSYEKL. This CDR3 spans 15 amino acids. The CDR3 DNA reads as TGCGCCAGCAGCTATAACAGGGATGCTAATGAAAAACTGTTTTTT. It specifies CASSYNRDANEKLFF.

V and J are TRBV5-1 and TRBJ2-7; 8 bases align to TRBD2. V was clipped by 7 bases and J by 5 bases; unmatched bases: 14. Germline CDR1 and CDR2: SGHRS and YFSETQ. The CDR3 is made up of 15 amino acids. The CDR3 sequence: CASSTRGGRSDEQYF. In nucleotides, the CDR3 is TGCGCCAGCTCCACACGGGGGGGGAGGAGCGACGAGCAGTACTTC. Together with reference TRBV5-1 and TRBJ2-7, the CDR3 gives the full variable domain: KAGVTQTPRYLIKTRGQQVTLSCSPISGHRSVSWYQQTPGQGLQFLFEYFSETQRNKGNFPGRFSGRQFSNSRSEMNVSTLELGDSALYLCASSTRGGRSDEQYFGPGTRLTVT.

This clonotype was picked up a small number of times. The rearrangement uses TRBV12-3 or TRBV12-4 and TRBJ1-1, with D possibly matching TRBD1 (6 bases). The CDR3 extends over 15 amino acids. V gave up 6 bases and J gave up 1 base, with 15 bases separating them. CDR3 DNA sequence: TGTGCCAGCAGCCTTCTTCAGGGGAGGAACACTGAAGCTTTCTTT. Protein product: CASSLLQGRNTEAFF.

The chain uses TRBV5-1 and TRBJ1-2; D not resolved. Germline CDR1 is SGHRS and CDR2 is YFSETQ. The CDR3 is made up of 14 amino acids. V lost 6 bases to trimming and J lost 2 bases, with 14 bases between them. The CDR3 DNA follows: TGCGCCAGCAACCCAGAGTCCCCCAACTATGGCTACACCTTC. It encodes CASNPESPNYGYTF.

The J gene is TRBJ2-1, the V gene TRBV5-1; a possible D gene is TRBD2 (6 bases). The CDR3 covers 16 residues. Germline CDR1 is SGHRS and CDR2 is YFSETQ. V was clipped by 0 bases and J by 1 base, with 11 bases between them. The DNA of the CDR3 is TGCGCCAGCAGCTTGGTCGGGGGAGAGTCCTACAATGAGCAGTTCTTC. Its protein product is CASSLVGGESYNEQFF.

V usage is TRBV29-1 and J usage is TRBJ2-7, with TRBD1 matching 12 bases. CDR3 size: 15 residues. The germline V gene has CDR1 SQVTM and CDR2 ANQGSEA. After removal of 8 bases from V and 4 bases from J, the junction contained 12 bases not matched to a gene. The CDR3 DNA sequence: TGCAGCACTAGACTTGGGACAGGGGGCGCTTACGAGCAGTACTTC. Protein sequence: CSTRLGTGGAYEQYF.